This is a list of T cell receptor beta chains from one sample in a study of blood T cells in healthy people across ages. TCRdb processed the 5' RACE reads anew with MiXCR; each CDR3 protein has one entry. In the table there are more than 550,000 distinct CDR3 sequences, approximately 21% of which are singletons. Sequencing was performed on blood. These receptor sequences come from a man between 65 and 85 years old in good health. The CDR3 runs from the conserved cysteine through the conserved F or W. A D gene is named only where the DNA matches it firmly. Some rows mark clone size as missing; the rest say once, few, many or name a class of expanded clone.

v_call,d_call,clone_size,j_call,cdr3_nt,cdr3_aa
TRBV20-1,TRBD2,few,TRBJ2-5,TGCAGTGCCCCTCGTAGCGGGGGGATGCAAGAGACCCAGTACTTC,CSAPRSGGMQETQYF
TRBV19,NA,NA,TRBJ1-1,TGTGCCAGTAGTAGTTCCGGGGGTAGAGCTTTCTTT,CASSSSGGRAFF
TRBV5-5,NA,NA,TRBJ2-5,TGTGCCAGCAGCTTGCAAGGCTGGGCTGAGACCCAGTACTTC,CASSLQGWAETQYF
TRBV5-1,TRBD1,few,TRBJ2-3,TGCGCCAGTGCCCAGGGGGTGGACACAGATACGCAGTATTTT,CASAQGVDTDTQYF
TRBV20-1,TRBD1,NA,TRBJ1-1,TGCAGTGCTGCCTTTCGCCGACAGGGCACTGAAGCTTTCTTT,CSAAFRRQGTEAFF
TRBV15,NA,NA,TRBJ1-5,TGTGCCACCAGCAGAGCCCCGACGGTAAATCAGCCCCAGCATTTT,CATSRAPTVNQPQHF
TRBV14,TRBD2,few,TRBJ2-5,TGTGCCAGCAGCCAACTAGCGGGCATGGAGACCCAGTACTTC,CASSQLAGMETQYF
TRBV29-1,NA,few,TRBJ2-6,TGCAGCGTCCGACTAACGGTGGCAGACTCTGGGGCCAACGTCCTGACTTTC,CSVRLTVADSGANVLTF
TRBV29-1,NA,many,TRBJ1-2,TGCAGCGTTGAAGCCCTTTTAAGCTATGGCTACACCTTC,CSVEALLSYGYTF
TRBV7-2,NA,NA,TRBJ1-5,TGTGCCAGCAGCTTAGTTCGTGGGTTTAATCAGCCCCAGCATTTT,CASSLVRGFNQPQHF
TRBV19,NA,NA,TRBJ2-1,TGTGCCAGTAAAGGCGGAAGCTCCTACAATGAGCAGTTCTTC,CASKGGSSYNEQFF
TRBV12-3/TRBV12-4,NA,NA,TRBJ1-1,TGTGCCAGCAGTGGAGGGATATTGGGGACTGAAGCTTTCTTT,CASSGGILGTEAFF
TRBV20-1,NA,NA,TRBJ2-3,TGCAGTGCTAGAGATGTTAGGGGGAGCACAGATACGCAGTATTTT,CSARDVRGSTDTQYF
TRBV29-1,TRBD1,few,TRBJ2-5,TGCAGCGTAGCATACAGGGGGCCGAAGACCCAGTACTTC,CSVAYRGPKTQYF
TRBV6-1,TRBD2,few,TRBJ2-5,TGTGCCAGCAGGAGGGGACTAGCGGGGGTTCAAGAGACCCAGTACTTC,CASRRGLAGVQETQYF
TRBV28,TRBD1,few,TRBJ2-3,TGTGCCAGCATCCAGGGACAGGGGCGTACAGATACGCAGTATTTT,CASIQGQGRTDTQYF
TRBV28,NA,NA,TRBJ2-7,TGTGCCAGCAGGTTGGGGTGGTACGAGCAGTACTTC,CASRLGWYEQYF
TRBV3-1,NA,few,TRBJ2-3,TGTGCCAGCAGGATACAGGGTGTCACAGATACGCAGTATTTT,CASRIQGVTDTQYF
TRBV24-1,NA,few,TRBJ2-3,TGTGCCACCAGTGACCTTCGCCTGGGGCACACAGATACGCAGTATTTT,CATSDLRLGHTDTQYF
TRBV28,TRBD1,NA,TRBJ2-5,TGTGCCAGCAGTTGGGGGACAGGGGAGACCCAGTACTTC,CASSWGTGETQYF
TRBV6-2/TRBV6-3,NA,few,TRBJ1-1,TGTGCCAGCAGGTGGACCGATCTCCTGGTCACTGAAGCTTTCTTT,CASRWTDLLVTEAFF
TRBV6-5,NA,few,TRBJ2-5,TGTGCCAGCAATCGGGCACAGGGTCATTTGGAGACCCAGTACTTC,CASNRAQGHLETQYF
TRBV29-1,NA,few,TRBJ2-5,TGCAGCGTCGCCTTGACAGGGAGGGTGGAGACCCAGTACTTC,CSVALTGRVETQYF
TRBV20-1,NA,NA,TRBJ1-4,TGCAGTACGCAGGGCTTCGGGAATGACAAACTGTTTTTT,CSTQGFGNDKLFF
TRBV14,NA,NA,TRBJ2-1,TGTGCCAGCAGCCAAGTCGGCGTCGCCTACAATGAGCAGTTCTTC,CASSQVGVAYNEQFF
TRBV28,NA,few,TRBJ2-4,TGTGCCAGCAGCCAAATTGGCCAACCGGGACAAAAAAACATTCAGTACTTC,CASSQIGQPGQKNIQYF
TRBV7-8,NA,NA,TRBJ2-7,TGTGCCAGCAGCTTAACGGATGTCGAGCAGTACTTC,CASSLTDVEQYF
TRBV12-3/TRBV12-4,NA,few,TRBJ2-7,TGTGCCAGCAGTTTAGGCGACATCTACTACTTC,CASSLGDIYYF
TRBV3-1,NA,few,TRBJ2-3,TGTGCCGGCAGCCAAGACCTAGCGATCACAGATACGCAGTATTTT,CAGSQDLAITDTQYF
TRBV5-1,NA,NA,TRBJ2-5,TGCGCCAGCAGCTTGGGTCAGGGGTCCAGGGAGACCCAGTACTTC,CASSLGQGSRETQYF
TRBV5-6,NA,few,TRBJ2-3,TGTGCCAGCAGCTTGATCTTTAACACAGATACGCAGTATTTT,CASSLIFNTDTQYF
TRBV5-5,TRBD2,NA,TRBJ2-3,TGTGCCAGCAGCCCTACGACTAGCGGGAGCACAGATACGCAGTATTTT,CASSPTTSGSTDTQYF
TRBV27,TRBD1,few,TRBJ2-1,TGTGCCAGCAGTCCTAGCAGGGGGCCCTTCTACAATGAGCAGTTCTTC,CASSPSRGPFYNEQFF
TRBV6-2/TRBV6-3,NA,many,TRBJ2-3,TGTGCCAGCAGTTACTCGGCCTCAGATACGCAGTATTTT,CASSYSASDTQYF
TRBV11-2,NA,NA,TRBJ2-3,TGTGCCAGCAGCCTCAAGGCTACGCAGTATTTT,CASSLKATQYF
TRBV5-5,TRBD2,few,TRBJ2-1,TGTGCCAGCAGCTTGGAGGTTGGGCTAGCGGGAGGTCGCGAGCAGTTCTTC,CASSLEVGLAGGREQFF
TRBV6-1,NA,NA,TRBJ1-4,TGTGCCAGCGGCAACCACTTAACGACAGAGGCTCATGAAAAACTGTTTTTT,CASGNHLTTEAHEKLFF
TRBV12-3/TRBV12-4,NA,few,TRBJ2-7,TGTGCCAGCAGTTTGATAGGGTTCGAGCAGTACTTC,CASSLIGFEQYF